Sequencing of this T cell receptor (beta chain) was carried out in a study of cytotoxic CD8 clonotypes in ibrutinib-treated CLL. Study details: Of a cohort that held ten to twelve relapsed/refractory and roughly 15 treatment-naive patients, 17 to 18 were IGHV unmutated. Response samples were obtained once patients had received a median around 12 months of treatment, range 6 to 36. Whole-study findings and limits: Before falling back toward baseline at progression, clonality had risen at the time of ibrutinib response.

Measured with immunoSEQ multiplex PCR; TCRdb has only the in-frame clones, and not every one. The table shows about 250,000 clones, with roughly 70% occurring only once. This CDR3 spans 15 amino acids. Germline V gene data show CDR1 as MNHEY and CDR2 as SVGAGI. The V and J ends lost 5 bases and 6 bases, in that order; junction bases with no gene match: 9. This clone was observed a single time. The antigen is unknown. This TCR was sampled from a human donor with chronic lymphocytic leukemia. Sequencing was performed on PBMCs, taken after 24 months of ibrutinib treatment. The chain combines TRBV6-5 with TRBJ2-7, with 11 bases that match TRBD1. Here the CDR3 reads CASSTPGQGDFEQYF. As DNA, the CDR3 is TGTGCCAGCAGTACCCCGGGACAGGGGGATTTCGAGCAGTACTTC.